This TCR beta chain is drawn from a study of T cell repertoires in cytomegalovirus infection. Study summary: Public TCR beta signatures provided an indication of both CMV infection and a matching HLA type.

In its sample, this clonotype was seen a few times. Its antigen is unidentified. General observations from the study: Public TCR beta family frequency separated CMV-and-HLA carriers, including in an independent cohort. The study found HLA-C-restricted CMV-specific TCR beta clonotypes dominating the ex vivo response.

Each CDR3 protein gets one entry after TCRdb re-called the reads with MiXCR. The table shows some 600,000 distinct CDR3 sequences, with approximately 24% occurring only once. CDR1 is MGHRA and CDR2 is YSYEKL in the germline V gene. The CDR3 is 16 residues long. V was shortened by 3 bases and J by 1 base, with 13 bases between the two germline ends. Material for sequencing was CD8+ T cells from PBMCs. This receptor was taken from a human donor in good health (CMV status not recorded). Some clones in this sample may be carry-over from other donors' samples. The chain employs TRBV4-1 and TRBJ2-1; a weak D match, TRBD2 (7 bases). In DNA form, the CDR3 reads TGCGCCAGCAGCCAGGGGGGGGCAGGATCCTACAATGAGCAGTTCTTC. Amino acids: CASSQGGAGSYNEQFF.